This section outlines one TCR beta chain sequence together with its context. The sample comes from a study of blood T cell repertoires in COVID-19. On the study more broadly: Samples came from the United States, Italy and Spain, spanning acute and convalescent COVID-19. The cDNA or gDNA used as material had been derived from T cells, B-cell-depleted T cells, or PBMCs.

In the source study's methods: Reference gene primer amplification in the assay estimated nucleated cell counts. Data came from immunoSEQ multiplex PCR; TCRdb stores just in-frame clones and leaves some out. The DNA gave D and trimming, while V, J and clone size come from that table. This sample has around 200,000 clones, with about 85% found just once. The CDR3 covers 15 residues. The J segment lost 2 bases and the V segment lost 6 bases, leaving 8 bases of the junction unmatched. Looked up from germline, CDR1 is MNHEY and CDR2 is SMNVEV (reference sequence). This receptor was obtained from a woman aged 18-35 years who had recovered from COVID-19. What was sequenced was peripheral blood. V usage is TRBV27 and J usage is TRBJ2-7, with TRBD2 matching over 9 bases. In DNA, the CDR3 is TGTGCCAGCAGCTTGACTAGCGGATACACCTACGAGCAGTACTTC. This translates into CASSLTSGYTYEQYF.